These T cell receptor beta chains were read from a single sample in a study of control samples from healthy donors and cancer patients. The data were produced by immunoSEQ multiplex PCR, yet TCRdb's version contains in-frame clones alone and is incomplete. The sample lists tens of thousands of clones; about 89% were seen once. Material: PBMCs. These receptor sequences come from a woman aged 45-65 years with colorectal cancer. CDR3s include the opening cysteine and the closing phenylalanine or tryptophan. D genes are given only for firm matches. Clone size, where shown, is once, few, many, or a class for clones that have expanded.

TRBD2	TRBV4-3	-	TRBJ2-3	CASSDRLAGGNTQYF	TGCGCCAGCAGCGATAGACTAGCGGGAGGGAATACGCAGTATTTT
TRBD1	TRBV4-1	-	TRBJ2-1	CASSQSGARDRLYNEQFF	TGCGCCAGCAGCCAGTCTGGCGCCCGGGACAGGTTATACAATGAGCAGTTCTTC
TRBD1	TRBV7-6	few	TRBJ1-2	CASSSQGGSYGYTF	TGTGCCAGCAGCTCGCAGGGGGGGAGCTATGGCTACACCTTC
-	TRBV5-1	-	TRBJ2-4	CASRSRQNAKNIQYF	TGCGCCAGCAGATCCCGACAAAACGCCAAAAACATTCAGTACTTC
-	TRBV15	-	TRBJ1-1	CATSSHRSTEAFF	TGTGCCACCAGCAGTCACAGGAGTACTGAAGCTTTCTTT
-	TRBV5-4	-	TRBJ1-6	CASSPGQRNSPLHF	TGTGCCAGCAGCCCTGGACAGAGAAATTCACCCCTCCACTTT
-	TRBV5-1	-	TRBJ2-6	CASRTRPTSGANVLTF	TGCGCCAGCAGAACAAGACCGACCTCTGGGGCCAACGTCCTGACTTTC
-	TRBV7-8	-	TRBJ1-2	CASSLVAASNYGYTF	TGTGCCAGCAGCTTAGTCGCAGCTTCTAACTATGGCTACACCTTC
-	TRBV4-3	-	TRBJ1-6	CASSQVWTANSPLHF	TGCGCCAGCAGCCAAGTATGGACAGCTAATTCACCCCTCCACTTT
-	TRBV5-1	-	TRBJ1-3	CASTAGNTIYF	TGCGCCAGCACAGCTGGAAACACCATATATTTT
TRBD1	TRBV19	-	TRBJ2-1	CASRTGTEYNEQFF	TGTGCCAGTAGAACCGGGACAGAGTACAATGAGCAGTTCTTC
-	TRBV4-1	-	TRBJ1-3	CASSPGGTPSSGNTIYF	TGCGCCAGCAGCCCAGGCGGGACACCTAGCTCTGGAAACACCATATATTTT
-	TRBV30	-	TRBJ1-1	CAWSQDVREAFF	TGTGCCTGGAGTCAAGATGTGCGTGAAGCTTTCTTT
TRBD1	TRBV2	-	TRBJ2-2	CASGETGGTGELFF	TGTGCCAGCGGCGAAACAGGGGGCACCGGGGAGCTGTTTTTT
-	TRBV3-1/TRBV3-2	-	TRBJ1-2	CASSQAGGGGYTF	TGTGCCAGCAGCCAAGCGGGGGGAGGAGGCTACACCTTC
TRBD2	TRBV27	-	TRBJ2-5	CASYPAGGRKQETQYF	TGTGCCAGCTATCCTGCGGGGGGCCGAAAACAAGAGACCCAGTACTTC
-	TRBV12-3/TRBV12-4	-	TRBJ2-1	CASSREFYNEQFF	TGTGCCAGCAGCCGGGAATTCTACAATGAGCAGTTCTTC
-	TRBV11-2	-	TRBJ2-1	CASSTSGTFYNEQFF	TGTGCCAGCAGCACCTCCGGGACCTTCTACAATGAGCAGTTCTTC
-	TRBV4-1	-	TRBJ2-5	CASSQSEVSYQETQYF	TGCGCCAGCAGCCAGTCGGAGGTGTCATACCAAGAGACCCAGTACTTC
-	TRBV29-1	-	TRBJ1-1	CSVRVGSPNTEAFF	TGCAGCGTCAGGGTAGGGAGCCCGAACACTGAAGCTTTCTTT
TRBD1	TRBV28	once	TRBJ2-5	CASSQGVETQYF	TGTGCCAGCAGCCAGGGGGTAGAGACCCAGTACTTC
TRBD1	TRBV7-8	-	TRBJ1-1	CASSLWQGEGDTEAFF	TGTGCCAGCAGCTTATGGCAGGGGGAAGGAGACACTGAAGCTTTCTTT
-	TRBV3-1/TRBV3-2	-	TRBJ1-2	CASSQGGGSFNYGYTF	TGTGCCAGCAGCCAAGGGGGAGGGTCCTTTAACTATGGCTACACCTTC
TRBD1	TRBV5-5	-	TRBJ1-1	CASSITSDRANTEAFF	TGTGCCAGCAGTATCACTTCAGACAGGGCGAACACTGAAGCTTTCTTT
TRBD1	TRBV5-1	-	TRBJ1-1	CASSLGTGGYTEAFF	TGCGCCAGCAGCCTCGGGACAGGGGGGTACACTGAAGCTTTCTTT
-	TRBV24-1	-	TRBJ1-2	CATSDSAGVVNGYTF	TGTGCCACCAGTGATTCCGCGGGGGTAGTTAATGGCTACACCTTC
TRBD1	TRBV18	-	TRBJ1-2	CASSPGQVYYGYTF	TGTGCCAGCTCACCTGGACAGGTTTACTATGGCTACACCTTC
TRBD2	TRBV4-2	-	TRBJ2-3	CASRSIAGGEADTQYF	TGTGCCAGCAGATCAATTGCGGGGGGGGAGGCAGATACGCAGTATTTT
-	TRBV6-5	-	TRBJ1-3	CASSYSQFSGNTIYF	TGTGCCAGCAGTTACTCTCAGTTTTCTGGAAACACCATATATTTT
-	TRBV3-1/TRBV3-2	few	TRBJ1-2	CASSQAGGYTF	TGTGCCAGCAGCCAAGCCGGTGGCTACACCTTC
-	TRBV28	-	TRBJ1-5	CASSLLGAGQPQHF	TGTGCCAGCAGTTTATTGGGGGCAGGACAGCCCCAGCATTTT
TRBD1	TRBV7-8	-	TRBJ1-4	CASSVTGKDEKLFF	TGTGCCAGCAGCGTGACAGGGAAGGATGAAAAACTGTTTTTT
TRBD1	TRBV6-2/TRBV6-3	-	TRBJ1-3	CASSRDRESGNTIYF	TGTGCCAGCAGTCGGGACAGGGAGTCCGGAAACACCATATATTTT
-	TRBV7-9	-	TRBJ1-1	CASSLLGQENTEAFF	TGTGCCAGCAGCTTACTTGGGCAGGAGAACACTGAAGCTTTCTTT
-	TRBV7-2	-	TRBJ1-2	CASSLQGRYGYTF	TGTGCCAGCAGCTTACAGGGCCGCTATGGCTACACCTTC
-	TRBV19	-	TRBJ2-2	CASSSGAGRTGELFF	TGTGCCAGTAGTTCGGGGGCAGGGCGAACCGGGGAGCTGTTTTTT
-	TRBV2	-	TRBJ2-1	CASSEAGVEEQFF	TGTGCCAGCAGTGAAGCTGGAGTAGAGGAGCAGTTCTTC
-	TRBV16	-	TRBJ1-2	CASSQSDKNYGYTF	TGTGCCAGCAGCCAATCCGACAAAAACTATGGCTACACCTTC
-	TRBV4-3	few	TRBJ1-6	CASSQEYAGAPLHF	TGCGCCAGCAGCCAAGAATATGCCGGGGCACCCCTCCACTTT
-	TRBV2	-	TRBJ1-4	CASMGTWTVPEKLFF	TGTGCCAGCATGGGTACATGGACAGTTCCTGAAAAACTGTTTTTT
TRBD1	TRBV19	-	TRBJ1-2	CASSIDEGQGLDGYTF	TGTGCCAGTAGTATAGATGAGGGACAGGGTTTGGATGGCTACACCTTC
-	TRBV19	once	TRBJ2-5	CASSPDRTSNRGETQYF	TGTGCCAGTAGTCCCGATAGGACAAGTAATAGGGGAGAGACCCAGTACTTC
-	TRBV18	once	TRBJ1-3	CASQTDGDGNTIYF	TGTGCCAGCCAGACGGACGGCGACGGAAACACCATATATTTT
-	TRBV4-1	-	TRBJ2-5	CASSQGEGLNQETQYF	TGCGCCAGCAGCCAAGGCGAGGGTTTGAACCAAGAGACCCAGTACTTC
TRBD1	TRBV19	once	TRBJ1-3	CAISDRNGNTIYF	TGTGCCATTTCGGACAGGAACGGAAACACCATATATTTT
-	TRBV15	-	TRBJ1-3	CATSWTTGNTIYF	TGTGCCACCAGCTGGACAACTGGAAACACCATATATTTT
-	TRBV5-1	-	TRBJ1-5	CASSLWSLNEPQHF	TGCGCCAGCAGCTTATGGTCCCTCAATGAGCCCCAGCATTTT
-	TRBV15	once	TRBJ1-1	CATSRGLGTRSTEAFF	TGTGCCACCAGCAGAGGTCTAGGGACCAGGTCCACTGAAGCTTTCTTT